This T cell receptor beta chain was found in a study of cytomegalovirus exposure and HLA in healthy donors. Concerning this clone itself: Its specificity is not known.

Trimming shortened V by 0 bases and J by 2 bases, and 15 bases separated the two germline ends. Germline V gives CDR1 SGHTA, CDR2 FQGTGA. The CDR3 is made up of 17 amino acids. General study findings and limits: Many donors carried some public TCRs, although rarity characterized most TCR sequences.

This table comes from immunoSEQ multiplex PCR, and its TCRdb copy is limited to in-frame clones, with some not included. The sample includes 65,000 to 95,000 clones, 85% to 95% of them seen just once. The sequence was obtained from a young man in good health and CMV-seronegative. The specimen was PBMCs. The chain combines TRBV7-3 with TRBJ2-3; D uncertain. CDR3 DNA: TGTGCCAGCAGCTTAACTTCACCACTACTTAACACAGATACGCAGTATTTT. Protein sequence: CASSLTSPLLNTDTQYF.